The entry below gives a single T cell receptor beta chain sequence along with its context. The authors combined roughly 200,000 CFSE-labeled responder cells with roughly 200,000 irradiated, violet-dye-labeled stimulator cells in plates. The data were taken from a study of graft-versus-host responses after intestinal transplantation. In the study overall: Transplantation in recipients was multivisceral, liver-intestinal, or isolated intestinal. Each recipient received anti-thymocyte globulin induction, then tacrolimus and steroids for 3 to 4 years.

The repertoire was sequenced with immunoSEQ multiplex PCR; TCRdb's copy has only in-frame clones and lacks some. Of roughly 8,000 clones listed, around 30% are singletons. The V gene's germline CDR1 is MNHEY and CDR2 SMNVEV (reference sequence). Deletions cut 4 bases from V and 0 bases from J, with 10 bases between. This CDR3 has 15 amino acids. The chain joins TRBV27 to TRBJ2-1; the D is unclear. The source was alloreactive CD8+ T cells from a mixed lymphocyte reaction culture, collected before intestinal transplant. Subset defined: CFSE-low proliferating T cells sorted from approximately six-day pre-transplant mixed lymphocyte reaction (GvH or HvG direction). This clonotype was sampled from a human patient who received an intestinal transplant. CDR3 residues: CASSWSQVSYNEQFF. The CDR3 nucleotides read TGTGCCAGCAGTTGGTCTCAGGTCTCCTACAATGAGCAGTTCTTC.